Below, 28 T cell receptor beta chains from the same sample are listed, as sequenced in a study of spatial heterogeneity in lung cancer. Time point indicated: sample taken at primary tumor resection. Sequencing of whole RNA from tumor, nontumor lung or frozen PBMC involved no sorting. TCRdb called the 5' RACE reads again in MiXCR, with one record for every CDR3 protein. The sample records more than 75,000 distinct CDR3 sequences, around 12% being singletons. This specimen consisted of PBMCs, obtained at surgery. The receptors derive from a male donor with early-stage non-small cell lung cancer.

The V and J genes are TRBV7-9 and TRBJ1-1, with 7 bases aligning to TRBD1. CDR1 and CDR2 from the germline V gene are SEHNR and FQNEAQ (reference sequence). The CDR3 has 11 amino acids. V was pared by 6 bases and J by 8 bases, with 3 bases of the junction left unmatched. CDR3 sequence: CASRLQGEAFF. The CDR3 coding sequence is TGTGCCAGCAGATTACAGGGGGAAGCTTTCTTT. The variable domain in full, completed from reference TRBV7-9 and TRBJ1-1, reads DTGVSQNPRHKITKRGQNVTFRCDPISEHNRLYWYRQTLGQGPEFLTYFQNEAQLEKSRLLSDRFSAERPKGSFSTLEIQRTEQGDSAMYLCASRLQGEAFFGQGTRLTVV.

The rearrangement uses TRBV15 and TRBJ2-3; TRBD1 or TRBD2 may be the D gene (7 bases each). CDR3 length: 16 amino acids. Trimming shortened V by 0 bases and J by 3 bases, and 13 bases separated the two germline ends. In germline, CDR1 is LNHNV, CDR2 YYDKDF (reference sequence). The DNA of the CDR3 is TGTGCCACCAGCAGAGATAGACAGGGAGGGACAGATACGCAGTATTTT. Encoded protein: CATSRDRQGGTDTQYF.

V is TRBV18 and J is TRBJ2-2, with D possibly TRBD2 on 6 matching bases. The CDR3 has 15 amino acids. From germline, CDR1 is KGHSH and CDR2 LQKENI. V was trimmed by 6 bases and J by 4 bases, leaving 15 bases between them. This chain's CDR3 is CASSPGTDSTGELFF. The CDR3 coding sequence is TGTGCCAGCTCTCCCGGGACTGACTCCACCGGGGAGCTGTTTTTT. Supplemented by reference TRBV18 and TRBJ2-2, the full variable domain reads NAGVMQNPRHLVRRRGQEARLRCSPMKGHSHVYWYRQLPEEGLKFMVYLQKENIIDESGMPKERFSAEFPKEGPSILRIQQVVRGDSAAYFCASSPGTDSTGELFFGEGSRLTVL.

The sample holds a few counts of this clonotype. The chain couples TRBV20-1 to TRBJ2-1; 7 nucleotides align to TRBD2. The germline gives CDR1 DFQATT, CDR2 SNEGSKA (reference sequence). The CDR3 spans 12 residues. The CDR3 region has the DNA TGCAGCTTAACTAGCGTGACCGATGAGCAGTTCTTC. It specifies CSLTSVTDEQFF.

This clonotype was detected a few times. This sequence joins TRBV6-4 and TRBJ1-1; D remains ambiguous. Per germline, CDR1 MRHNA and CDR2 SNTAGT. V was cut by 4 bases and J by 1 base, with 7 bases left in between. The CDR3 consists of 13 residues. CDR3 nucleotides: TGTGCCAGCAGTGTAGAAGAGAACACTGAAGCTTTCTTT. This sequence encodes CASSVEENTEAFF.

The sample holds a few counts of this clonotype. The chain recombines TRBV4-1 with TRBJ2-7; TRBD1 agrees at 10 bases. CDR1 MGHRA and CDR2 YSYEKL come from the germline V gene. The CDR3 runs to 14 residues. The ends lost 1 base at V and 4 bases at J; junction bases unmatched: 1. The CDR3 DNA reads TGCGCCAGCAGCCAAGGGGACAGGGGATACGAGCAGTACTTC. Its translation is CASSQGDRGYEQYF.

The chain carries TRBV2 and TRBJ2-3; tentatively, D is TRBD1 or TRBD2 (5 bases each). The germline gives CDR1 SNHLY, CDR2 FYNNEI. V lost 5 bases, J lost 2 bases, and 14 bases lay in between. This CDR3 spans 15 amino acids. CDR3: CASSIQGRYTDTQYF. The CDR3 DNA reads TGTGCCAGCAGTATCCAGGGACGTTACACAGATACGCAGTATTTT.

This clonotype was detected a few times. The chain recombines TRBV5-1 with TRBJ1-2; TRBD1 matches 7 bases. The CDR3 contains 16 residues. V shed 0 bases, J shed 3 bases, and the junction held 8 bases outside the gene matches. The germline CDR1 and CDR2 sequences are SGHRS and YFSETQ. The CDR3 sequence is CASSLDRGKYDYGYTF. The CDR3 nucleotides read TGCGCCAGCAGCTTGGACAGGGGAAAATATGACTATGGCTACACCTTC.

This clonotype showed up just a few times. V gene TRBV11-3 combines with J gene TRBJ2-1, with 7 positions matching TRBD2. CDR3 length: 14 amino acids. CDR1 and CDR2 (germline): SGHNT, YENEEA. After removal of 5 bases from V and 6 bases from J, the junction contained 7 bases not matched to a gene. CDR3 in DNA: TGTGCCAGCAGCATAAGCGGGGTGACCAATGAGCAGTTCTTC. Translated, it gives CASSISGVTNEQFF.

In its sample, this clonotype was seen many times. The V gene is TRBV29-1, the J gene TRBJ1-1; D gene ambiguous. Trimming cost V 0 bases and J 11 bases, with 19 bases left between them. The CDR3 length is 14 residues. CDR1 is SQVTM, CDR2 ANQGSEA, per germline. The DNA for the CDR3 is TGCAGCGTTGAAGAAGGACCCACGGATTCTATGGCTTTCTTT. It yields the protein CSVEEGPTDSMAFF.

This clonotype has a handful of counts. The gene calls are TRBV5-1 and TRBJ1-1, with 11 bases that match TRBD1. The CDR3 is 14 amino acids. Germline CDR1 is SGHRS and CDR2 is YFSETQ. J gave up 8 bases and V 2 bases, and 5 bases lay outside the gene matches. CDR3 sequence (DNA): TGCGCCAGCAGCTTCCGGGACAGGGGGTTAGAAGCTTTCTTT. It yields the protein CASSFRDRGLEAFF.

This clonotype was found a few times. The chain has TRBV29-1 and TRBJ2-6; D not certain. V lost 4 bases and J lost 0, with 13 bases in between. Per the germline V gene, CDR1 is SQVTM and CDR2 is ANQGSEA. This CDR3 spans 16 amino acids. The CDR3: CSVGLTAISGANVLTF. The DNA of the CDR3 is TGCAGCGTTGGGTTGACGGCTATCTCTGGGGCCAACGTCCTGACTTTC.

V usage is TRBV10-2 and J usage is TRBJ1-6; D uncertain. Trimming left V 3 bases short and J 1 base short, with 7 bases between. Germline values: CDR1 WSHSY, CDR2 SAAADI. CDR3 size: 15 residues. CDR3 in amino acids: CASSERDSYNSPLHF. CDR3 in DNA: TGCGCCAGCAGTGAAAGGGATTCCTATAATTCACCCCTCCACTTT.

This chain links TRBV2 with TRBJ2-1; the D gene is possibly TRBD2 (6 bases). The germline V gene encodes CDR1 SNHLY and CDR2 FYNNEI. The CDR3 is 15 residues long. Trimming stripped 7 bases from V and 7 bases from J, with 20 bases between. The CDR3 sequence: CASTQGGPSTNEQFF. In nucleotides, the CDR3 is TGTGCCAGCACCCAAGGAGGGCCCTCGACTAATGAGCAGTTCTTC.

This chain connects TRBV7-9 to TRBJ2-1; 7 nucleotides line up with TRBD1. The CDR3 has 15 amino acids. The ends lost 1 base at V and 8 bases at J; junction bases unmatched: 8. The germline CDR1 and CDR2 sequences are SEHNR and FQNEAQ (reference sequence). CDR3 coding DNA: TGTGCCAGCAGCTTAGTCGACAGGGATTTAGATGAGCAGTTCTTC. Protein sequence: CASSLVDRDLDEQFF. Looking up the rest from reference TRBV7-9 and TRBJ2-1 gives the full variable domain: DTGVSQNPRHKITKRGQNVTFRCDPISEHNRLYWYRQTLGQGPEFLTYFQNEAQLEKSRLLSDRFSAERPKGSFSTLEIQRTEQGDSAMYLCASSLVDRDLDEQFFGPGTRLTVL.

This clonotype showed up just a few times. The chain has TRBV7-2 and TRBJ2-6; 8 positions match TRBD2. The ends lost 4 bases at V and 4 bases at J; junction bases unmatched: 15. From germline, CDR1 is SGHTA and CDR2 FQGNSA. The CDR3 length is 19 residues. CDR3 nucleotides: TGTGCCAGCAGCTCCATAGGAGCGGGAGTCCTTCTGGGGGCCAACGTCCTGACTTTC. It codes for CASSSIGAGVLLGANVLTF. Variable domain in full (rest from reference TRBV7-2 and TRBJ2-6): GAGVSQSPSNKVTEKGKDVELRCDPISGHTALYWYRQSLGQGLEFLIYFQGNSAPDKSGLPSDRFSAERTGGSVSTLTIQRTQQEDSAVYLCASSSIGAGVLLGANVLTFGAGSRLTVL.

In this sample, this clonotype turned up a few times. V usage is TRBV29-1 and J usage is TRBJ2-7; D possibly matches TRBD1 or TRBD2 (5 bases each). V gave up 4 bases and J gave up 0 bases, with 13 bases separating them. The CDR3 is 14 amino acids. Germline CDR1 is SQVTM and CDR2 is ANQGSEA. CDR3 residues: CSVVQGPTSYEQYF. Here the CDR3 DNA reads TGCAGCGTTGTCCAGGGACCGACCTCCTACGAGCAGTACTTC.

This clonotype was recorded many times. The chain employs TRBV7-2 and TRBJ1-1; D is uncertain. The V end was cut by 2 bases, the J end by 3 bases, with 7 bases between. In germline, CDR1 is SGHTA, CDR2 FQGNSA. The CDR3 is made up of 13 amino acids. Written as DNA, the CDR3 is TGTGCCAGCAGCTTAAATACTTACACTGAAGCTTTCTTT. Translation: CASSLNTYTEAFF.

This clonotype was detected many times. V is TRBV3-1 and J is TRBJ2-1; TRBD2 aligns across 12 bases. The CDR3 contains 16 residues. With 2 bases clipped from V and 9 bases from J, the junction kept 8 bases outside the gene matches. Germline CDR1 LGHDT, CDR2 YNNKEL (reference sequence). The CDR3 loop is CASSQPLAGGLGEQFF. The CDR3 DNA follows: TGTGCCAGCAGCCAACCCCTAGCGGGGGGGCTCGGTGAGCAGTTCTTC.

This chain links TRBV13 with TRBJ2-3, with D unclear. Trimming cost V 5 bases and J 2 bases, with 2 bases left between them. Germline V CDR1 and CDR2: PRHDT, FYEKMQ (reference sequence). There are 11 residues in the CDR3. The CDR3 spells CASSHTDTQYF. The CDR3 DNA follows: TGTGCCAGCAGCCACACAGATACGCAGTATTTT.

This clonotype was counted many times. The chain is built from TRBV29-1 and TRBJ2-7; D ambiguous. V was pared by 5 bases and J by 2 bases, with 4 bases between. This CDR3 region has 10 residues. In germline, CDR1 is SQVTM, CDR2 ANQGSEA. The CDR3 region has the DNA TGCAGCGTTCAGACCTACGAGCAGTACTTC. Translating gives CSVQTYEQYF.

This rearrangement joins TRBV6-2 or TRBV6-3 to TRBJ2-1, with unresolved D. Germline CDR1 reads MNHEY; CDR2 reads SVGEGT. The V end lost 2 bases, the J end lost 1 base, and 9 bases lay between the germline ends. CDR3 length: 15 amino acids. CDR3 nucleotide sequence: TGTGCCAGCAGTTACAGGTTACCTTCCTACAATGAGCAGTTCTTC. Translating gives CASSYRLPSYNEQFF.

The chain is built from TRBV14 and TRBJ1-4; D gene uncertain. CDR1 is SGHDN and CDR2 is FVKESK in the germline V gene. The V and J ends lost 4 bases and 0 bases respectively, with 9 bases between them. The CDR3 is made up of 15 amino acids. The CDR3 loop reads CASSLRTSTNEKLFF. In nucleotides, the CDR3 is TGTGCCAGCAGCCTAAGAACTTCAACTAATGAAAAACTGTTTTTT.

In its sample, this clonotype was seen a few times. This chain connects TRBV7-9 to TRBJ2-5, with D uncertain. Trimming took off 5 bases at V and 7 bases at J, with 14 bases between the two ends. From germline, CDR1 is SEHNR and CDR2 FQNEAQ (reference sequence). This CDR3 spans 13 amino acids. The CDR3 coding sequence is TGTGCCAGCAGCAAGGACGTGAGAGGGACCCAGTACTTC. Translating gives CASSKDVRGTQYF.

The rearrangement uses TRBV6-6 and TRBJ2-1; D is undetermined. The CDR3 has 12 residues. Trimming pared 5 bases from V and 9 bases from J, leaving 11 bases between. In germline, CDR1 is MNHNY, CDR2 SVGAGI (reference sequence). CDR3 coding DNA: TGTGCCAGCAGTGAATTAGTGGGTGAGCAGTTCTTC. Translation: CASSELVGEQFF.

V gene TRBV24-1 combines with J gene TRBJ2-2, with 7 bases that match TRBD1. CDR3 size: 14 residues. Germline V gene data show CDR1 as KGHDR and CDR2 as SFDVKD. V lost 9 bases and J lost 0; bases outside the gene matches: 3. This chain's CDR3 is CATRGQTNTGELFF. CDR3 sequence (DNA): TGTGCCACCCGGGGACAGACGAACACCGGGGAGCTGTTTTTT.

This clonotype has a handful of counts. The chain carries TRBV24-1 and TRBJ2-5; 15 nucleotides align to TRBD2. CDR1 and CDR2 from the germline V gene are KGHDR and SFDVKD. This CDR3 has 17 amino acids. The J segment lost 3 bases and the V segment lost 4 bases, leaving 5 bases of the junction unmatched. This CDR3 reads CATSDPGLAGGKETQYF. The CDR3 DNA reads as TGTGCCACCAGTGACCCCGGACTAGCGGGGGGGAAAGAGACCCAGTACTTC.

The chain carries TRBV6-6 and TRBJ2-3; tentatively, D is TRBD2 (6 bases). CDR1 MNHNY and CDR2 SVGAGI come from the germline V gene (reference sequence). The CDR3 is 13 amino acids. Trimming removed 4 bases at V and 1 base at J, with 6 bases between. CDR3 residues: CASSWGGTDTQYF. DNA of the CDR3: TGTGCCAGCAGTTGGGGGGGCACAGATACGCAGTATTTT.